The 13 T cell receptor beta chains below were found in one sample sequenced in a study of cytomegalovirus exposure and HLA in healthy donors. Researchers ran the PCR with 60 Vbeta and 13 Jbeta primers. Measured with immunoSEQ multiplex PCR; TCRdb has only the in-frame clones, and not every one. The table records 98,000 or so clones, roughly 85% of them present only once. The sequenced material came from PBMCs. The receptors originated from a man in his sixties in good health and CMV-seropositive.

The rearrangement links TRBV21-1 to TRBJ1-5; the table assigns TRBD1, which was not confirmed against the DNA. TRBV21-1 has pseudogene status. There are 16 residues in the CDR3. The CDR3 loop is CASSKGQGDSNQPQHF. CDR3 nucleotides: TGTGCCAGCAGCAAGGGACAGGGGGATAGCAATCAGCCCCAGCATTTT.

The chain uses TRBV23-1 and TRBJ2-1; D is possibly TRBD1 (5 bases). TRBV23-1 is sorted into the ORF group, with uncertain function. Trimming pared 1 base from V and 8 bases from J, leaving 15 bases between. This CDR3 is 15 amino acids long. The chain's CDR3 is CASSQLDIQRDEQFF. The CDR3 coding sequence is TGCGCCAGCAGTCAATTGGACATCCAAAGGGATGAGCAGTTCTTC.

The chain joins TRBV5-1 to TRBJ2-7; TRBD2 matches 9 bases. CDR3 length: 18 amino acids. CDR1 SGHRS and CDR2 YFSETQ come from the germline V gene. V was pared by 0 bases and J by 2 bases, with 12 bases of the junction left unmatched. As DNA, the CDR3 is TGCGCCAGCAGCTTGGCGCCTTTCCAGCGGGGGGCCACCTACGAGCAGTACTTC. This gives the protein CASSLAPFQRGATYEQYF.

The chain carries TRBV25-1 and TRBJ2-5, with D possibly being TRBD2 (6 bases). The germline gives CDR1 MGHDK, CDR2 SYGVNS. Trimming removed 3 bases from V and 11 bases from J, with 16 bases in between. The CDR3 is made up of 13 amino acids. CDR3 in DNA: TGTGCCAGCAGTGATCCCGGGACTCCGGTTCAGTACTTC. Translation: CASSDPGTPVQYF.

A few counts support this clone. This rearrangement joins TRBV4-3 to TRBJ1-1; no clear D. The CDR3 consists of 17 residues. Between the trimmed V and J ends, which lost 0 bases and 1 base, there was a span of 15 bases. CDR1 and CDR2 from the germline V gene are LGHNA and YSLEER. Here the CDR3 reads CASSQDPIVSKNTEAFF. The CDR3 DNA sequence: TGCGCCAGCAGCCAAGATCCTATAGTCTCAAAGAACACTGAAGCTTTCTTT.

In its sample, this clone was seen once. The CDR3 coding sequence is TGTGCCAGTAGTATAGCCACAGGGGACGGGGGTCAGCCCCAGCATTTT. Translated, it gives CASSIATGDGGQPQHF. The J gene is TRBJ1-5, the V gene TRBV19, with 7 bases that match TRBD1. Germline CDR1 is LNHDA and CDR2 is SQIVND (reference sequence). This CDR3 spans 16 amino acids. With V trimmed by 1 base and J by 6 bases, 9 bases remained unmatched.

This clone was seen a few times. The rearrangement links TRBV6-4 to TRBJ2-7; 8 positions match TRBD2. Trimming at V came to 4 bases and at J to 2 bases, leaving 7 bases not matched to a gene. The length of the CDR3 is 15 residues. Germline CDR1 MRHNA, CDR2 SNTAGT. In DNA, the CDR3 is TGTGCCAGCAGTGTTCAAGCGGGGGCACCCTACGAGCAGTACTTC. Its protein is CASSVQAGAPYEQYF.

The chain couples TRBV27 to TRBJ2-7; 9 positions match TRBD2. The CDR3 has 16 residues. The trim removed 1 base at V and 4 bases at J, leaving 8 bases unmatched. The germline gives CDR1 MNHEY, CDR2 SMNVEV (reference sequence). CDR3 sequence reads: CASSLWGISGGYEQYF. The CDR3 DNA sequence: TGTGCCAGCAGTTTATGGGGGATTAGCGGGGGTTACGAGCAGTACTTC.

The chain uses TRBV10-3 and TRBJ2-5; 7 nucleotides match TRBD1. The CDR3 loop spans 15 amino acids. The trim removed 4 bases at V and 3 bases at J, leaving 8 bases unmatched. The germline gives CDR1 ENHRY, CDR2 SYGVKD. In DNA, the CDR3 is TGTGCCATCAGTGGTGGGGAAACAGGGGAAGAGACCCAGTACTTC. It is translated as CAISGGETGEETQYF.

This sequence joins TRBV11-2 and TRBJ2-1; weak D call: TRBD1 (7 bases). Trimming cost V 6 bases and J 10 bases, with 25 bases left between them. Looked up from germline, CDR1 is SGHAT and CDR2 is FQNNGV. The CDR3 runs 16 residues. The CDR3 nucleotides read TGTGCCAGCAGTCCAGGGGGGCAGGGGGGTCTCGGCGAGCAGTTCTTC. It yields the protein CASSPGGQGGLGEQFF.

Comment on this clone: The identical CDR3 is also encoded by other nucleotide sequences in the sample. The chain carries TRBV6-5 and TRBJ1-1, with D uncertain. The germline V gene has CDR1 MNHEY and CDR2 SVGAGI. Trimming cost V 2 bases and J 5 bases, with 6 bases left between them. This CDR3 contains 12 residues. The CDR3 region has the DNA TGTGCCAGCAGTTACGGGAGAACTGAAGCTTTCTTT. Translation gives CASSYGRTEAFF.

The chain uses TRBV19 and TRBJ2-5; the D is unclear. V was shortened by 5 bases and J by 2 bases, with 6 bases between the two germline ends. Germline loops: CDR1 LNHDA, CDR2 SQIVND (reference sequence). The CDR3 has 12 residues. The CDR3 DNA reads TGTGCCAGTAGTCCTTCGCAAGAGACCCAGTACTTC. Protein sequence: CASSPSQETQYF. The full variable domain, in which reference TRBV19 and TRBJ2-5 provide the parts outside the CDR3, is DGGITQSPKYLFRKEGQNVTLSCEQNLNHDAMYWYRQDPGQGLRLIYYSQIVNDFQKGDIAEGYSVSREKKESFPLTVTSAQKNPTAFYLCASSPSQETQYFGPGTRLLVL.

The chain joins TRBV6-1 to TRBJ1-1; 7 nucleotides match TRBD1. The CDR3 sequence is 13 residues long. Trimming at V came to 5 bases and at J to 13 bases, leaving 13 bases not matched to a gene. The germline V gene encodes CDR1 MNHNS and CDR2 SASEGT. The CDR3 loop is CASSPQARTGLFF. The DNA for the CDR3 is TGTGCCAGCAGTCCCCAAGCCCGGACAGGTCTTTTCTTT.